This T cell receptor (beta chain) was recorded in a study of response to subunit inactivated influenza vaccine. On this clonotype itself: Antigen unknown.

TCRdb re-derived calls from the RT-PCR reads in MiXCR, one entry per CDR3 protein. The sample yields 530,000 or so distinct CDR3 sequences, roughly 27% seen once. CDR1 MNHEY and CDR2 SVGEGT come from the germline V gene. The V gene lost 5 bases and the J gene lost 2 bases, with 9 bases spanning the gap. The CDR3 sequence is 14 residues long. Regarding the study as a whole: Every seasonal influenza vaccination brings in few new T cells, the authors suggested.

The sample in question was CD4+ T cells sorted from PBMCs, obtained around 5 days after vaccination. The gene calls are TRBV6-2 or TRBV6-3 and TRBJ2-2; TRBD2 is a possible D gene (5 bases). This TCR was sampled from a man between 50 and 59 years old who received an inactivated influenza vaccine. The CDR3 sequence is CASSVRLNTGELFF. The CDR3 region has the DNA TGTGCCAGCAGTGTAAGACTAAACACCGGGGAGCTGTTTTTT.